These 3 T cell receptor beta chains share one sample of origin, sequenced in a study of cytotoxic CD8 clonotypes in ibrutinib-treated CLL. TCRdb's table, derived via immunoSEQ multiplex PCR, lists solely in-frame clones and lacks some. The sample records 150,000 to 200,000 clones, roughly 88% being singletons. This sample comprised PBMCs, obtained at disease progression, from a patient treated with ibrutinib. These receptors were obtained from a human donor with chronic lymphocytic leukemia.

This chain joins TRBV10-1 and TRBJ2-4; the D gene is possibly TRBD2 (5 bases). Per the germline V gene, CDR1 is WNHNN and CDR2 is SYGVQD (reference sequence). The CDR3 is 18 residues long. The V end was cut by 0 bases, the J end by 10 bases, with 25 bases between. The CDR3 sequence: CASSESSGSSINHRIQYF. CDR3 nucleotide sequence: TGCGCCAGCAGTGAGTCCTCGGGGTCAAGTATAAACCACCGGATTCAGTACTTC.

The chain carries TRBV5-1 and TRBJ2-5; TRBD1 might be the D (6 bases). Germline-derived CDR1 and CDR2 are SGHRS and YFSETQ. This CDR3 has 16 residues. Between the trimmed V and J ends, which lost 0 bases and 5 bases, there was a span of 17 bases. The CDR3: CASSLVGRGEGETQYF. The CDR3 nucleotides are TGCGCCAGCAGCTTGGTGGGCAGGGGAGAGGGGGAGACCCAGTACTTC.

The chain recombines TRBV7-2 with TRBJ1-2; D possibly corresponds to TRBD1 (5 bases). V dropped 4 bases and J dropped 3 bases, with 15 bases sitting between them. This CDR3 is built from 15 residues. Germline V gives CDR1 SGHTA, CDR2 FQGNSA. CDR3 DNA: TGTGCCAGCAGCTCATACCGGGGGGGTTACTATGGCTACACCTTC. The encoded protein is CASSSYRGGYYGYTF.